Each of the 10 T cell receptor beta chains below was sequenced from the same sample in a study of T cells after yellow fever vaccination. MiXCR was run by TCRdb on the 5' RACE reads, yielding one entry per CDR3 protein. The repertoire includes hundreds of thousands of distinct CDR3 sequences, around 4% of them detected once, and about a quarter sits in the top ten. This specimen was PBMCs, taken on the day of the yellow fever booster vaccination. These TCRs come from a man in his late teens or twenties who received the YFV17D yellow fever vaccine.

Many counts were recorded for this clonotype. The DNA of the CDR3 is TGCGCCAGCAGCCGCGATGGTGACAGGCCAAGCTCCTACGAGCAGTACTTC. This sequence encodes CASSRDGDRPSSYEQYF. The chain couples TRBV4-1 to TRBJ2-7; TRBD1 might be the D (6 bases). Germline assignment: CDR1 MGHRA and CDR2 YSYEKL. This CDR3 has 17 amino acids. The V gene lost 4 bases and the J gene lost 0 bases, with 19 bases spanning the gap.

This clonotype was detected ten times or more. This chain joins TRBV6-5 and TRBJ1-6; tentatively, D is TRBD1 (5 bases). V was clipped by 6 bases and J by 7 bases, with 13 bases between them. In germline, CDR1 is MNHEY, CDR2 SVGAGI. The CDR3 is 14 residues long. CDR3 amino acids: CASRKRDRNSPLHF. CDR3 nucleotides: TGTGCCAGCAGAAAACGGGACCGGAATTCACCCCTCCACTTT.

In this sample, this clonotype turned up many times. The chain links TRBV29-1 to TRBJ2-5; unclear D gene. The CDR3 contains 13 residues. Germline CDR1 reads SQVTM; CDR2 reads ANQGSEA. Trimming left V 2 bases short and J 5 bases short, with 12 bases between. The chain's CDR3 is CSVESYGLETQYF. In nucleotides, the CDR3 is TGCAGCGTTGAATCGTATGGGTTGGAGACCCAGTACTTC. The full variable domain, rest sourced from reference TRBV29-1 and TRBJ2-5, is SAVISQKPSRDICQRGTSLTIQCQVDSQVTMMFWYRQQPGQSLTLIATANQGSEATYESGFVIDKFPISRPNLTFSTLTVSNMSPEDSSIYLCSVESYGLETQYFGPGTRLLVL.

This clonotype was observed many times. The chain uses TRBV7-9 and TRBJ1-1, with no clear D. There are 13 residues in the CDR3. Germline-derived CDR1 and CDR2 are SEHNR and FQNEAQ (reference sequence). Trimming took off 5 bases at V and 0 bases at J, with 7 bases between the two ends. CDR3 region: CASSVHMNTEAFF. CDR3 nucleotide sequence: TGTGCCAGCAGCGTTCATATGAACACTGAAGCTTTCTTT.

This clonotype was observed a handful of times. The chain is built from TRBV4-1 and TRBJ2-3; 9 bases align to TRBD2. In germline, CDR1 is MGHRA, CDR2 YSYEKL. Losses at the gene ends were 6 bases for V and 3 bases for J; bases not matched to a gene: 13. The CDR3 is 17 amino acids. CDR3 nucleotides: TGCGCCAGCAGACCGATGCGCGGGGGGGTTGCAACAGATACGCAGTATTTT. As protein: CASRPMRGGVATDTQYF.

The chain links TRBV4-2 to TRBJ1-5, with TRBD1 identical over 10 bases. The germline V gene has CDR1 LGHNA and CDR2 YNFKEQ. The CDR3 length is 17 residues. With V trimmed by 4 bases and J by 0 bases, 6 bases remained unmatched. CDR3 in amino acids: CASSLGQGEGSNQPQHF. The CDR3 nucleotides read TGTGCCAGCAGCCTAGGACAGGGGGAAGGTAGCAATCAGCCCCAGCATTTT.

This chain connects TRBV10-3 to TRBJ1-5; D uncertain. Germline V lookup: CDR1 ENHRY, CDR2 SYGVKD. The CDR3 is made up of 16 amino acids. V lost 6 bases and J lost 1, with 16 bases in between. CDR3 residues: CAIRAAGVGSNQPQHF. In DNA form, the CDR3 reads TGTGCCATCAGGGCGGCTGGGGTGGGAAGCAATCAGCCCCAGCATTTT.

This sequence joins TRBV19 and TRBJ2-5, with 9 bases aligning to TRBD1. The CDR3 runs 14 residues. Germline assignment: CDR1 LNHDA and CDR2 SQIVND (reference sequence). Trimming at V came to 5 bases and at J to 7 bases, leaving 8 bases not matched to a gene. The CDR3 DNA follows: TGTGCCAGTAGTCCGGGGACAGGGCCGCGGACCCAGTACTTC. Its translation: CASSPGTGPRTQYF.

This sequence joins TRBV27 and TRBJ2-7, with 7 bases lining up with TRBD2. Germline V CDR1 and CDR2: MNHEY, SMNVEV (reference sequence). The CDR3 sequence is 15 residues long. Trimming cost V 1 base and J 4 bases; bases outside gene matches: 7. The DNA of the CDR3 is TGTGCCAGCAGTTTATATGGACTCGGGGGGTACGAGCAGTACGTC. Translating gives CASSLYGLGGYEQYV.

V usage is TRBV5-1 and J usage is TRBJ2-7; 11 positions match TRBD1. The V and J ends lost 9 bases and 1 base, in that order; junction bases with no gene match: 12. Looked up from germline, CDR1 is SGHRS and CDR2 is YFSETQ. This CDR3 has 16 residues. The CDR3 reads CATGQGAILKSYEQYV. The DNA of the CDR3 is TGCGCCACCGGACAGGGGGCAATTCTAAAATCCTACGAGCAGTACGTC.